The next 2 T cell receptor beta chains were all read from a single sample in a study of blood T cell repertoires in COVID-19. Clones were sequenced by immunoSEQ multiplex PCR, and TCRdb holds only the in-frame ones, with some missing. The table has 300,000 or so clones, around 90% seen once; the top ten hold approximately 5.2%. Sequenced sample: PBMCs or T cells enriched from blood (not recorded which). All receptors derive from a woman in her thirties who had recovered from COVID-19.

The rearrangement uses TRBV6-5 and TRBJ1-3, with 8 positions matching TRBD1. V dropped 2 bases and J dropped 0; count of bases not matched to a gene: 3. Germline CDR1 is MNHEY and CDR2 is SVGAGI. This CDR3 spans 16 amino acids. Here the CDR3 reads CASSYAGQGSGNTIYF. The CDR3 nucleotides read TGTGCCAGCAGTTACGCAGGACAGGGCTCTGGAAACACCATATATTTT.

The chain is built from TRBV15 and TRBJ1-1; TRBD1 is a possible D gene (6 bases). CDR1 is LNHNV, CDR2 YYDKDF, per germline (reference sequence). Trimming took off 0 bases at V and 4 bases at J, with 9 bases between the two ends. The CDR3 is 14 amino acids. DNA of the CDR3: TGTGCCACCAGCAGAGATCAGGGGTTCACTGAAGCTTTCTTT. Protein sequence: CATSRDQGFTEAFF.